This is a list of T cell receptor beta chains from one sample in a study of T cells after yellow fever vaccination. TCRdb re-derived calls from the 5' RACE reads in MiXCR, one entry per CDR3 protein. This table has around 100,000 distinct CDR3 sequences, roughly 5.8% appearing once. The sequencing used CD8+ T cells sorted from PBMCs, collected 10 days after the yellow fever booster vaccination. These receptors all come from a man younger than 30 who received the YFV17D yellow fever vaccine. Each CDR3 is given with its conserved first and last residue. Each record gives: D gene, J gene, clone size, V gene, CDR3 protein, CDR3 DNA. A D gene is named only where the DNA matches it firmly. Clone size appears in some rows only: once, few, many, or a class for an expanded clone.

D: NA; J: TRBJ2-5; size: few; V: TRBV25-1; CDR3: CASSESADQETQYF; DNA: TGTGCCAGCAGTGAATCGGCAGATCAAGAGACCCAGTACTTC
D: NA; J: TRBJ2-7; size: few; V: TRBV29-1; CDR3: CSALDSTSYEQYF; DNA: TGCAGCGCCCTGGACAGTACTTCCTACGAGCAGTACTTC
D: NA; J: TRBJ2-2; size: few; V: TRBV7-9; CDR3: CAPTGVNTGELFF; DNA: TGTGCACCCACGGGGGTGAACACCGGGGAGCTGTTTTTT
D: NA; J: TRBJ1-5; size: few; V: TRBV7-9; CDR3: CASSSDRDSNQPQHF; DNA: TGTGCCAGCAGCTCGGACCGTGATAGCAATCAGCCCCAGCATTTT
D: TRBD2; J: TRBJ2-3; size: NA; V: TRBV4-3; CDR3: CASSHASGGYTDTQYF; DNA: TGCGCCAGCAGCCATGCTAGCGGGGGATATACAGATACGCAGTATTTT
D: NA; J: TRBJ1-5; size: few; V: TRBV6-2/TRBV6-3; CDR3: CASSQTDNQPQHF; DNA: TGTGCCAGCAGCCAGACAGACAATCAGCCCCAGCATTTT
D: NA; J: TRBJ1-1; size: few; V: TRBV7-9; CDR3: CASSQEGRAAFF; DNA: TGTGCCAGCAGCCAAGAGGGGAGGGCGGCTTTCTTT
D: NA; J: TRBJ2-2; size: NA; V: TRBV7-9; CDR3: CASSTRQNTGELFF; DNA: TGTGCCAGCAGCACCCGACAGAACACCGGGGAGCTGTTTTTT
D: TRBD2; J: TRBJ2-5; size: many; V: TRBV7-9; CDR3: CASSSIMRGEETQYF; DNA: TGTGCCAGCAGCTCTATTATGCGGGGGGAAGAGACCCAGTACTTC
D: TRBD2; J: TRBJ2-1; size: few; V: TRBV5-1; CDR3: CASSLKPGGYNEQFF; DNA: TGCGCCAGCAGCTTGAAGCCGGGGGGTTACAATGAGCAGTTCTTC
D: TRBD1; J: TRBJ2-1; size: few; V: TRBV2; CDR3: CASSLQGAFEQFF; DNA: TGTGCCAGCAGCCTACAGGGGGCATTTGAGCAGTTCTTC
D: NA; J: TRBJ2-4; size: many; V: TRBV20-1; CDR3: CSAEQENSNIQYF; DNA: TGCAGTGCTGAACAGGAGAACTCAAACATTCAGTACTTC
D: TRBD1; J: TRBJ2-2; size: few; V: TRBV20-1; CDR3: CSARAYSGTATGELFF; DNA: TGCAGTGCTAGAGCCTACTCCGGGACAGCCACCGGGGAGCTGTTTTTT
D: NA; J: TRBJ1-1; size: few; V: TRBV4-1; CDR3: CASSQVHDTEAFF; DNA: TGCGCCAGCAGCCAAGTGCATGACACTGAAGCTTTCTTT
D: TRBD1; J: TRBJ2-1; size: NA; V: TRBV5-1; CDR3: CASSLGQAGGNEQFF; DNA: TGCGCCAGCAGCTTAGGACAGGCTGGGGGCAATGAGCAGTTCTTC
D: NA; J: TRBJ1-5; size: many; V: TRBV7-2; CDR3: CASSENEGQPQHF; DNA: TGTGCCAGCAGCGAAAATGAGGGGCAGCCCCAGCATTTT
D: NA; J: TRBJ2-2; size: few; V: TRBV27; CDR3: CASSPILSLGAGELFF; DNA: TGTGCCAGCAGTCCCATCTTATCATTGGGGGCCGGGGAGCTGTTTTTT
D: NA; J: TRBJ2-5; size: many; V: TRBV21-1; CDR3: CASSDVDGGLGKTQYF; DNA: TGTGCCAGCAGTGACGTCGACGGGGGCCTTGGCAAGACCCAGTACTTC
D: TRBD1; J: TRBJ2-1; size: many; V: TRBV4-1; CDR3: CASSSAGTAYNEQFF; DNA: TGCGCCAGCAGCTCCGCCGGGACAGCGTACAATGAGCAGTTCTTC
D: NA; J: TRBJ2-1; size: few; V: TRBV27; CDR3: CASSFQELGDNEQFF; DNA: TGTGCCAGCAGTTTTCAGGAACTCGGGGACAATGAGCAGTTCTTC
D: TRBD1; J: TRBJ1-1; size: NA; V: TRBV6-5; CDR3: CASSKGDRLNTEAFF; DNA: TGTGCCAGCAGTAAGGGGGACAGGCTAAACACTGAAGCTTTCTTT
D: TRBD2; J: TRBJ2-7; size: many; V: TRBV7-6; CDR3: CASSLGGGEQYF; DNA: TGTGCCAGCAGCTTAGGCGGGGGCGAGCAGTACTTC
D: NA; J: TRBJ2-1; size: NA; V: TRBV5-1; CDR3: CASSLGDGYNEQFF; DNA: TGCGCCAGCAGCTTGGGGGACGGATACAATGAGCAGTTCTTC
D: TRBD1; J: TRBJ1-1; size: few; V: TRBV20-1; CDR3: CSARDIRDSRNTEAFF; DNA: TGCAGTGCTAGAGATATCCGGGACAGCCGGAACACTGAAGCTTTCTTT
D: NA; J: TRBJ2-3; size: many; V: TRBV5-1; CDR3: CASSPTVTSTDTQYF; DNA: TGCGCCAGCAGCCCAACTGTAACTAGCACAGATACGCAGTATTTT
D: NA; J: TRBJ2-7; size: many; V: TRBV5-4; CDR3: CASSSWTVPYEQYF; DNA: TGTGCCAGCAGCTCCTGGACAGTACCCTACGAGCAGTACTTC
D: NA; J: TRBJ2-7; size: NA; V: TRBV4-1; CDR3: CASSHPEGSYEQYF; DNA: TGCGCCAGCAGCCATCCGGAAGGCTCCTACGAGCAGTACTTC
D: NA; J: TRBJ2-1; size: NA; V: TRBV7-6; CDR3: CASSLVGGDSYNEQFF; DNA: TGTGCCAGCAGCTTAGTTGGAGGAGACTCCTACAATGAGCAGTTCTTC
D: NA; J: TRBJ1-2; size: few; V: TRBV5-1; CDR3: CASSLGVTEIYGYTF; DNA: TGCGCCAGCAGCTTGGGTGTGACAGAGATCTATGGCTACACCTTC
D: NA; J: TRBJ2-1; size: few; V: TRBV12-5; CDR3: CASGLSRGGGGEQFF; DNA: TGTGCTAGTGGTCTCTCCAGAGGGGGGGGCGGTGAGCAGTTCTTC
D: NA; J: TRBJ1-6; size: few; V: TRBV24-1; CDR3: CATSVILLTSNSPLHF; DNA: TGTGCCACCAGTGTCATTCTCCTTACATCAAATTCACCCCTCCACTTT
D: NA; J: TRBJ2-7; size: many; V: TRBV5-4; CDR3: CASSLGDIPYEQYF; DNA: TGTGCCAGCAGCTTGGGGGACATCCCCTACGAGCAGTACTTC
D: NA; J: TRBJ2-1; size: few; V: TRBV29-1; CDR3: CSVVGKYGEQFF; DNA: TGCAGCGTTGTGGGAAAGTACGGTGAGCAGTTCTTC
D: NA; J: TRBJ1-2; size: NA; V: TRBV6-2/TRBV6-3; CDR3: CASSSTLLYGYTF; DNA: TGTGCCAGCAGTTCAACTCTCCTCTATGGCTACACCTTC
D: NA; J: TRBJ1-3; size: NA; V: TRBV29-1; CDR3: CSVAGLRPGNTIYF; DNA: TGCAGCGTTGCGGGACTCCGGCCTGGAAACACCATATATTTT
D: NA; J: TRBJ1-6; size: many; V: TRBV7-2; CDR3: CASSPLHNSPLHF; DNA: TGTGCCAGCAGCCCTCTACATAATTCACCCCTCCACTTT
D: NA; J: TRBJ2-7; size: many; V: TRBV4-3; CDR3: CASSQEGDLEQYF; DNA: TGCGCCAGCAGCCAAGAGGGCGATTTGGAGCAGTACTTC
D: TRBD2; J: TRBJ2-3; size: few; V: TRBV9; CDR3: CASSSRTSGGLDTQYF; DNA: TGTGCCAGCAGCTCACGGACTAGCGGGGGTCTAGATACGCAGTATTTT
D: NA; J: TRBJ1-5; size: NA; V: TRBV15; CDR3: CATSRVGEGQPQHF; DNA: TGTGCCACCAGCAGAGTAGGGGAAGGTCAGCCCCAGCATTTT
D: TRBD1; J: TRBJ2-1; size: many; V: TRBV4-3; CDR3: CASSLDRASYNEQFF; DNA: TGCGCCAGCAGCCTGGACAGGGCGTCCTACAATGAGCAGTTCTTC
D: NA; J: TRBJ2-7; size: few; V: TRBV5-1; CDR3: CASSPGVLSSYEQYF; DNA: TGCGCCAGCAGCCCAGGGGTTTTGAGCTCCTACGAGCAGTACTTC
D: NA; J: TRBJ1-2; size: few; V: TRBV7-6; CDR3: CASSSGNYGYTF; DNA: TGTGCCAGCAGCTCAGGAAACTATGGCTACACCTTC